Below, 5 T cell receptor beta chains from the same sample are listed, as sequenced in a study of human T cells and chemical hapten exposure (TCRdb year 2021). The library came from RACE. TCRdb shows the sequencer as NextSeq 500. TCRdb ran its own pipeline on the public reads, namely fastp trimming at Q25 and MiXCR clone calling, and kept in-frame beta chains. Every entry covers one CDR3 protein and lists the most common genes and DNA from its rows. Within this sample are approximately 49,000 distinct CDR3 sequences, with less than 9.5% of them counted one time only. The ten largest clones add up to roughly 4% of the sample. In the paper's terms, the time point label means: patch test 1, 2 weeks after DPC sensitization. According to the study, the label for this sample's treatment or condition signals: therapeutic diphenylcyclopropenone sensitization with weekly scalp DPC. Material: whole blood, obtained in connection with sensitization to the hapten diphenylcyclopropenone (DPC). The receptor source for this set is a woman aged 45-65 years with alopecia areata. Some clones in this sample may be carry-over from other donors' samples.

This clonotype showed up many times. The chain uses TRBV9 and TRBJ2-1; TRBD2 is a possible D gene (6 bases). The CDR3 consists of 12 residues. The germline V gene has CDR1 SGDLS and CDR2 YYNGEE. V was cut by 2 bases and J by 7 bases, with 7 bases left in between. As DNA, the CDR3 is TGTGCCAGCAGCGTTGCGGGAAATGAGCAGTTCTTC. Translation: CASSVAGNEQFF.

This clonotype showed up just a few times. This CDR3 reads CASSIPLLGVSGNTIYF. CDR3 bases: TGTGCCAGCAGTATACCCCTCCTTGGGGTGTCGGGAAACACCATATATTTT. The chain couples TRBV27 to TRBJ1-3; no reliable D call. The CDR3 consists of 17 residues. V was trimmed by 5 bases and J by 4 bases, leaving 21 bases between them. Germline values: CDR1 MNHEY, CDR2 SMNVEV (reference sequence).

This clonotype was detected ten times or more. The J gene is TRBJ2-1, the V gene TRBV6-2 or TRBV6-3; TRBD2 is a possible D gene (6 bases). Per germline, CDR1 MNHEY and CDR2 SVGEGT. The V end lost 4 bases, the J end lost 6 bases, and 16 bases lay between the germline ends. The CDR3 spans 15 residues. CDR3: CASSLGGMLGNEQFF. The DNA for the CDR3 is TGTGCCAGCAGTTTGGGGGGTATGTTGGGCAATGAGCAGTTCTTC.

This clonotype has at least ten counts. The V call is TRBV28, the J call TRBJ2-3; D possibly corresponds to TRBD1 (5 bases). Germline V gives CDR1 MDHEN, CDR2 SYDVKM. The length of the CDR3 is 14 residues. V lost 6 bases and J 1 base, leaving 11 bases between the germline ends. The CDR3 region is CASSPGAGTDTQYF. The CDR3, as DNA: TGTGCCAGCAGCCCTGGGGCAGGCACAGATACGCAGTATTTT.

This clonotype has a count of ten or more. The chain couples TRBV20-1 to TRBJ2-5, with D possibly being TRBD2 (6 bases). The CDR3 runs to 14 residues. V lost 6 bases to trimming and J lost 1 base, with 15 bases between them. Germline V gene data show CDR1 as DFQATT and CDR2 as SNEGSKA (reference sequence). The CDR3 DNA is TGCAGTGCCAATTTCCGGCGGGGCCAAGAGACCCAGTACTTC. Amino acids: CSANFRRGQETQYF.